This record covers a single T cell receptor (beta chain). The antigen remains unidentified. The data originate from a study of shared clonotypes between healthy human individuals. The overall study: Plates per donor: three CD4 naive, three CD4 memory, two CD8 naive, one CD8 memory.

Overall study results and limits: Richness estimates generally favored naive over memory subsets. The rarefaction results pointed to incomplete sorted-subset sequencing despite large depth.

Genomic DNA belonging to each subset was distributed in equal measure over several immunoSEQ plates. Here immunoSEQ multiplex PCR was the method, and the copy in TCRdb shows in-frame clones only, minus some. The sample consists of 2.5 million or so clones, around nine tenths of them appearing once. Losses at the gene ends were 8 bases for V and 3 bases for J; bases not matched to a gene: 10. Germline assignment: CDR1 SGHTA and CDR2 FQGNSA. The CDR3 totals 15 residues. The clonotype comes from a man aged 18 to 30 in good health. Input material: naive CD4+ T cells sorted from blood. The subset was: CD45RA+ positively selected. This chain connects TRBV7-2 to TRBJ2-1; 7 nucleotides agree with TRBD2. CDR3 nucleotides: TGTGCCAGCCAACTAAGCGGGACCCTCTACAATGAGCAGTTCTTC. Translated: CASQLSGTLYNEQFF.